This TCR beta chain was captured by sequencing in a study of beta chain features in type 1 diabetes. General study findings and limits: Type 1 diabetes patients showed fewer insertions and more deletions at VDJ junctions.

Of the isolated RNA, all was reverse transcribed, and so the sequenced material was expressed TCRB transcripts. Sequenced by immunoSEQ multiplex PCR; TCRdb stores in-frame clones only, minus some. The sample yields around 500,000 clones, 10% to 12% seen once. This CDR3 is 18 amino acids long. J lost 5 bases, V lost 7 bases, and 15 bases had no gene match. Germline lookup yields CDR1 PRHDT and CDR2 FYEKMQ (reference sequence). The table lists this clone with a few counts. Its antigen is unknown. The sequence was collected from a woman younger than 30 in good health. The chain uses TRBV13 and TRBJ2-1, with TRBD2 matching over 12 bases. What was sequenced was naive CD4+ T cells from blood. This CDR3 reads CASTPRIASGRADNEQFF. For the CDR3, the DNA is TGTGCCAGCACTCCAAGGATCGCTAGCGGGAGGGCCGACAATGAGCAGTTCTTC.